This TCR beta chain was recovered during a study of beta chain features in type 1 diabetes. Study as a whole: Cell yields, age and gender were similar between patients and healthy donors.

V was trimmed by 4 bases and J by 3 bases, leaving 4 bases between them. This CDR3 has 11 amino acids. CDR1 and CDR2 (germline): SGHTA, FQGNSA. Study-wide results and caveats: Overrepresentation of cells with high TCR expression could result from cDNA sequencing. VDJ junctions from patients with type 1 diabetes contained fewer insertions and more deletions. Type 1 diabetes patients had moderately but significantly shorter TCRB CDR3s in all four CD4+ subsets.

Remarks on this clone: Its antigen is not known. The same CDR3 arises from other DNA sequences in this sample as well.

Every isolated RNA sample was fully reverse transcribed, so sequencing captured expressed TCRB transcripts. Clones were read by immunoSEQ multiplex PCR, and TCRdb kept only the in-frame ones, dropping some. Here the sample spans 900,000 or so clones, about 17% being singletons. The chain is built from TRBV7-2 and TRBJ2-7; D is unclear. Sequenced material: naive CD4+ T cells from blood. This sequence originates from a woman aged 18-35 years in good health. This CDR3 is CASSSLYEQYF. CDR3 DNA sequence: TGTGCCAGCAGCTCCCTCTACGAGCAGTACTTC.